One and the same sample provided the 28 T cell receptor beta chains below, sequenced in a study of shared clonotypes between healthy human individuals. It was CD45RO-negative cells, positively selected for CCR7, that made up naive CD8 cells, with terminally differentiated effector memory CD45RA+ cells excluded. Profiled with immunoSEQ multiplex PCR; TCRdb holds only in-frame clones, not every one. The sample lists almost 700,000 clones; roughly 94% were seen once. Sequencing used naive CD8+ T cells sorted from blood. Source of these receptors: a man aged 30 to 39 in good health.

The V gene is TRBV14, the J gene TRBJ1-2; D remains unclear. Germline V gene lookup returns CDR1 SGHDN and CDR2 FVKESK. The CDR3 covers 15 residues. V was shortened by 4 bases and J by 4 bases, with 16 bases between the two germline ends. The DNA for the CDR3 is TGTGCCAGCAGCCCCCGTGGAGTGGGTTTCTATGGCTACACCTTC. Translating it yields CASSPRGVGFYGYTF.

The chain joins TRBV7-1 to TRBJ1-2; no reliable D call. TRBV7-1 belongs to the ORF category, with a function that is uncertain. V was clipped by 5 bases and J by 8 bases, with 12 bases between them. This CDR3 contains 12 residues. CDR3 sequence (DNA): TGTGCCAGCAGCAAGGGTGTGAGGGGCTACACCTTC. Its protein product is CASSKGVRGYTF.

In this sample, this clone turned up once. CDR3 nucleotide sequence: TGCGCCAGCAGCCAAGAACGGGGCTATACCTACGAGCAGTACTTC. Amino acid sequence: CASSQERGYTYEQYF. The chain links TRBV4-1 to TRBJ2-7; D tentatively reads TRBD1 or TRBD2 (5 bases each). CDR3 length: 15 amino acids. Germline V lookup: CDR1 MGHRA, CDR2 YSYEKL. The V gene lost 0 bases and the J gene lost 2 bases, with 11 bases spanning the gap.

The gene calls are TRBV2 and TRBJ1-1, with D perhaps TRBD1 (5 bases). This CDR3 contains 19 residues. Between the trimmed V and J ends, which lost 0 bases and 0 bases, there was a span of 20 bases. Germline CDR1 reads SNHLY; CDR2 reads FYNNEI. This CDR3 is CASSEALHSFDSLNTEAFF. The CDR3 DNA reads TGTGCCAGCAGTGAAGCGCTTCATTCATTTGACAGCTTGAACACTGAAGCTTTCTTT.

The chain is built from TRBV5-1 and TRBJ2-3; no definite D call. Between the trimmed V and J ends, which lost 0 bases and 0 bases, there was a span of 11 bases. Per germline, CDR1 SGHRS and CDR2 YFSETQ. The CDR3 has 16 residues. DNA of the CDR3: TGCGCCAGCAGCTTGGCGGCATCCTCTAGCACAGATACGCAGTATTTT. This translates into CASSLAASSSTDTQYF. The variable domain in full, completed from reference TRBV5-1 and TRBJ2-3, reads KAGVTQTPRYLIKTRGQQVTLSCSPISGHRSVSWYQQTPGQGLQFLFEYFSETQRNKGNFPGRFSGRQFSNSRSEMNVSTLELGDSALYLCASSLAASSSTDTQYFGPGTRLTVL.

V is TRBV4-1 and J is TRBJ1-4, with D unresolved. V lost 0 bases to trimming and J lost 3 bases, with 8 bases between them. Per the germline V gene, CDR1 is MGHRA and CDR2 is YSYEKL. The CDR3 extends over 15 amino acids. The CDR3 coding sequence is TGCGCCAGCAGCCAAGAGTACAAGGCTAATGAAAAACTGTTTTTT. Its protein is CASSQEYKANEKLFF.

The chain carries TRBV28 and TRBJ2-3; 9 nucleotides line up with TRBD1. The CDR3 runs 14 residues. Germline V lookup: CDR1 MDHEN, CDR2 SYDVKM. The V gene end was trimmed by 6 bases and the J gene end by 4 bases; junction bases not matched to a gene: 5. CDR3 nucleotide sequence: TGTGCCAGCAGCCCCACAGGGGGCGCAGATACGCAGTATTTT. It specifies CASSPTGGADTQYF.

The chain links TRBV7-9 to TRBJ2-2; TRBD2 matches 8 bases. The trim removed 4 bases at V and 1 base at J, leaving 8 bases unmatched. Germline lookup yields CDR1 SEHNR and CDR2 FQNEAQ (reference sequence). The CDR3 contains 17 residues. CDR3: CASSSHRLAGNTGELFF. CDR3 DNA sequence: TGTGCCAGCAGCTCCCACCGGCTAGCGGGGAACACCGGGGAGCTGTTTTTT.

The DNA for the CDR3 is TGTGCCAGCAGCTTAGGGGGCGTCCAAAGCACTGAAGCTTTCTTT. The encoded protein is CASSLGGVQSTEAFF. The chain carries TRBV13 and TRBJ1-1; D gene ambiguous. Germline CDR1 PRHDT, CDR2 FYEKMQ (reference sequence). Trimming left V 0 bases short and J 4 bases short, with 12 bases between. The CDR3 spans 15 residues.

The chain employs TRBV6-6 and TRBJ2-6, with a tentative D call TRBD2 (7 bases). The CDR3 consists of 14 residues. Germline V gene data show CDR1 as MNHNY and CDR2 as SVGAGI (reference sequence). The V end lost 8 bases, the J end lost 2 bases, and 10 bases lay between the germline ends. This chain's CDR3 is CASVGGPGANVLTF. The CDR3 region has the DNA TGTGCCAGCGTGGGGGGGCCTGGGGCCAACGTCCTGACTTTC.

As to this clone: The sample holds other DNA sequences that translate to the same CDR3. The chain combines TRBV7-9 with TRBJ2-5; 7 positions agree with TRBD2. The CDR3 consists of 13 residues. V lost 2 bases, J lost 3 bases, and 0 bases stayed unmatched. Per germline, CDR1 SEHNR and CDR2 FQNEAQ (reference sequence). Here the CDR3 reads CASSLLAEETQYF. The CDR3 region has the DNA TGTGCCAGCAGCTTACTAGCGGAAGAGACCCAGTACTTC. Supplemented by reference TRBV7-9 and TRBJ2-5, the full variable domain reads DTGVSQNPRHKITKRGQNVTFRCDPISEHNRLYWYRQTLGQGPEFLTYFQNEAQLEKSRLLSDRFSAERPKGSFSTLEIQRTEQGDSAMYLCASSLLAEETQYFGPGTRLLVL.

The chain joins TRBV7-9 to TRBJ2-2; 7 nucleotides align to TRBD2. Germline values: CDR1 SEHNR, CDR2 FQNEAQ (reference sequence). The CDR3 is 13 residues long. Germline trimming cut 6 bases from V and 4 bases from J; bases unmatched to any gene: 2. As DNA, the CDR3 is TGTGCCAGCAGTTGGACTAGCACCGGGGAGCTGTTTTTT. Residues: CASSWTSTGELFF.

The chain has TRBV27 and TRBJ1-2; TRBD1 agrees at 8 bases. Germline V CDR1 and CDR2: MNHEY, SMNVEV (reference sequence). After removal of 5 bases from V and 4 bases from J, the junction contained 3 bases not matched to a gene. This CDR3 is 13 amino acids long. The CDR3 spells CASSQGAIYGYTF. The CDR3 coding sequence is TGTGCCAGCAGTCAGGGGGCTATCTATGGCTACACCTTC.

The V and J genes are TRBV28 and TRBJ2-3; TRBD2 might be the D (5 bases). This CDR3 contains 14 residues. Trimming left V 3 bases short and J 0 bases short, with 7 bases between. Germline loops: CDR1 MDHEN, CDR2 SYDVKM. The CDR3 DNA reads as TGTGCCAGCAGTTTTCGGGGAAGCACAGATACGCAGTATTTT. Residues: CASSFRGSTDTQYF.

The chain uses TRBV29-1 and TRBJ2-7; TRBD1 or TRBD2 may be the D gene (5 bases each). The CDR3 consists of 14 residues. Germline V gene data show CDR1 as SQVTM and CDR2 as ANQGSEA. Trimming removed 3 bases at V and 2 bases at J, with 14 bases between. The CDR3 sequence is CSVDSGDPTYEQYF. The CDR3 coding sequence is TGCAGCGTTGATTCTGGGGACCCTACCTACGAGCAGTACTTC.

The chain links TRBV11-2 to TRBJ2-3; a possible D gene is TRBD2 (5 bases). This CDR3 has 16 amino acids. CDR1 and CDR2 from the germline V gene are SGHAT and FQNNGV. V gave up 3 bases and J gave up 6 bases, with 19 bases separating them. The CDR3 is CASSLVTGGPFDTQYF. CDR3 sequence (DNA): TGTGCCAGCAGCTTGGTGACCGGCGGGCCGTTCGATACGCAGTATTTT. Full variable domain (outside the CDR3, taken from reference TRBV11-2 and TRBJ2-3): EAGVAQSPRYKIIEKRQSVAFWCNPISGHATLYWYQQILGQGPKLLIQFQNNGVVDDSQLPKDRFSAERLKGVDSTLKIQPAKLEDSAVYLCASSLVTGGPFDTQYFGPGTRLTVL.

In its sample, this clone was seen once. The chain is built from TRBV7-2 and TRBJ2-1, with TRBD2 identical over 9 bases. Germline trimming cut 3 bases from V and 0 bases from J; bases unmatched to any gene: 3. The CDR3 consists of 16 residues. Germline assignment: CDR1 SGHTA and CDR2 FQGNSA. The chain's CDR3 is CASSFDSGSSYNEQFF. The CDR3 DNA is TGTGCCAGCAGCTTTGATAGCGGGAGCTCCTACAATGAGCAGTTCTTC. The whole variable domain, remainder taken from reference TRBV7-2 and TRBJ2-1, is GAGVSQSPSNKVTEKGKDVELRCDPISGHTALYWYRQSLGQGLEFLIYFQGNSAPDKSGLPSDRFSAERTGGSVSTLTIQRTQQEDSAVYLCASSFDSGSSYNEQFFGPGTRLTVL.

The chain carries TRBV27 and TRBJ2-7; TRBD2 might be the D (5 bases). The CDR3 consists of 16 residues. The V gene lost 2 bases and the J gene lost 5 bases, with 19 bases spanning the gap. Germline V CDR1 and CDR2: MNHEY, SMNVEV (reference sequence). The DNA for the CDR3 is TGTGCCAGCAGTTTAGACTATTCTCACCCCGTAGACGAGCAGTACTTC. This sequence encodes CASSLDYSHPVDEQYF.

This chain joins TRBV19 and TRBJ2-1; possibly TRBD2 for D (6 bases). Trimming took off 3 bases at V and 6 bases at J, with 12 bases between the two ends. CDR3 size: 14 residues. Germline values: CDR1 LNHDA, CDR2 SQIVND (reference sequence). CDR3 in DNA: TGTGCCAGTAGTATGGGAGGCGGACCCAATGAGCAGTTCTTC. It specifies CASSMGGGPNEQFF.

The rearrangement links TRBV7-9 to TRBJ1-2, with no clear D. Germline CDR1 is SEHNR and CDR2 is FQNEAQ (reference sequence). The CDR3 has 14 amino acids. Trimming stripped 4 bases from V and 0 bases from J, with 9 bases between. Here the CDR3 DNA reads TGTGCCAGCAGCTCCCCCTGGGCTAACTATGGCTACACCTTC. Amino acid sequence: CASSSPWANYGYTF.

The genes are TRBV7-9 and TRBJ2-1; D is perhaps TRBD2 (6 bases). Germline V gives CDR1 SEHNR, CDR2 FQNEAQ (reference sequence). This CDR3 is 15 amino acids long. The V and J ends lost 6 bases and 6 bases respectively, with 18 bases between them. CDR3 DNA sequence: TGTGCCAGCAGTCGTAAATCGGGAGCGGGCAATGAGCAGTTCTTC. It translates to CASSRKSGAGNEQFF.

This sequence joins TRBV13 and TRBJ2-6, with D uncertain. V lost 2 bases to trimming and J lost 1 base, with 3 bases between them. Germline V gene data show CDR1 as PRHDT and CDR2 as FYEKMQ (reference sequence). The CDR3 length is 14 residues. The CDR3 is CASSLRSGANVLTF. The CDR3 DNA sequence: TGTGCCAGCAGCTTACGTTCTGGGGCCAACGTCCTGACTTTC.

The CDR3 DNA reads TGTGCCAGCAGTTTACGGGGTGGAGGGAATGGCTACACCTTC. It encodes CASSLRGGGNGYTF. The genes are TRBV28 and TRBJ1-2; no reliable D call. Germline V gene data show CDR1 as MDHEN and CDR2 as SYDVKM. The CDR3 is 14 amino acids. The germline V and J ends were trimmed by 2 bases and 6 bases, with 13 bases remaining between them.

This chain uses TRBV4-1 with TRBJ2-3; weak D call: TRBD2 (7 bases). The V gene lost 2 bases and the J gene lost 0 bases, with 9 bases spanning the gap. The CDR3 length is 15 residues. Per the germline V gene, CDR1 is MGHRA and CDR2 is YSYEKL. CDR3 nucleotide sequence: TGCGCCAGCAGCCAAAGGGGGGGTAGCACAGATACGCAGTATTTT. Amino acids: CASSQRGGSTDTQYF.

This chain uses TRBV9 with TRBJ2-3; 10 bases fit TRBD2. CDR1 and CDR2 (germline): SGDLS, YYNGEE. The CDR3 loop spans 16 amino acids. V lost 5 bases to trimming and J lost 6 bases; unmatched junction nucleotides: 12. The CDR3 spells CASSRSGRAIYDTQYF. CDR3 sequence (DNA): TGTGCCAGCAGTCGGAGCGGGAGGGCCATCTACGATACGCAGTATTTT.

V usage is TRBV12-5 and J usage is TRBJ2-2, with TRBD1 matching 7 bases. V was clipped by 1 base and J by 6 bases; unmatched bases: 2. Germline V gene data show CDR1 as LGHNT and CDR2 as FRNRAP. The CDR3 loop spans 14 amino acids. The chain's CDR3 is CASGLGQGSGELFF. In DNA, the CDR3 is TGTGCTAGTGGTTTGGGACAGGGATCCGGGGAGCTGTTTTTT. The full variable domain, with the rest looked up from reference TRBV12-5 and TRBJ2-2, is DARVTQTPRHKVTEMGQEVTMRCQPILGHNTVFWYRQTMMQGLELLAYFRNRAPLDDSGMPKDRFSAEMPDATLATLKIQPSEPRDSAVYFCASGLGQGSGELFFGEGSRLTVL.

The CDR3 nucleotides read TGCGCCAGCAGTAACGGACAGGGGGCGAGTGAGCAGTTCTTC. Its translation: CASSNGQGASEQFF. The rearrangement links TRBV5-1 to TRBJ2-1; 11 nucleotides line up with TRBD1. Per the germline V gene, CDR1 is SGHRS and CDR2 is YFSETQ. With V trimmed by 5 bases and J by 9 bases, 7 bases remained unmatched. The CDR3 is 14 residues long.

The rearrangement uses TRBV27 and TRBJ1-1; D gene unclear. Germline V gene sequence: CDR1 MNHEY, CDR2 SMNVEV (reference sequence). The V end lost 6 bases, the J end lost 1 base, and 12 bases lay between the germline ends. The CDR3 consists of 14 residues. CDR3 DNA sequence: TGTGCCAGCAGACCATTATCAAGGAACACTGAAGCTTTCTTT. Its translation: CASRPLSRNTEAFF.